Listed below are T cell receptor beta chains from one sample, sequenced in a study of graft-versus-host responses after intestinal transplantation. Assay used: immunoSEQ multiplex PCR; TCRdb lists only in-frame clones, some missing. The table has about 85,000 clones, 80% to 95% seen once. Their recognized antigens are unknown. The sample was unstimulated CD8+ T cells sorted from spleen or lymph node cells, taken before transplant. The receptor source for this set is a human donor who was the organ donor for an intestinal transplant. CDR3s include the opening cysteine and the closing phenylalanine or tryptophan. D genes are given only for firm matches. Part of the rows lack a size; the others show once, few, many or a class for expanded clones.

v_call: TRBV5-4; clone_size: NA; j_call: TRBJ1-4; d_call: NA; cdr3_aa: CASRMQVAEKLFF; cdr3_nt: TGTGCCAGCAGGATGCAGGTGGCTGAAAAACTGTTTTTT
v_call: TRBV5-4; clone_size: NA; j_call: TRBJ2-4; d_call: TRBD2; cdr3_aa: CASSFGLAGNIQYF; cdr3_nt: TGTGCCAGCAGCTTTGGTCTAGCGGGAAACATTCAGTACTTC
v_call: TRBV6-5; clone_size: once; j_call: TRBJ2-1; d_call: NA; cdr3_aa: CASSYSPGDSYNEQFF; cdr3_nt: TGTGCCAGCAGTTACTCGCCGGGGGACTCCTACAATGAGCAGTTCTTC
v_call: TRBV6-5; clone_size: NA; j_call: TRBJ2-1; d_call: NA; cdr3_aa: CASSYSQGEQFF; cdr3_nt: TGTGCCAGCAGTTACTCGCAGGGTGAGCAGTTCTTC
v_call: TRBV29-1; clone_size: NA; j_call: TRBJ2-3; d_call: NA; cdr3_aa: CSVEGRGILRRGTQYF; cdr3_nt: TGCAGCGTTGAAGGAAGGGGTATCCTTCGGCGGGGTACGCAGTATTTT
v_call: TRBV6-1; clone_size: NA; j_call: TRBJ2-1; d_call: TRBD2; cdr3_aa: CASSGTSGSYNEQFF; cdr3_nt: TGTGCCAGCAGTGGGACTAGCGGCTCCTACAATGAGCAGTTCTTC
v_call: TRBV7-6; clone_size: NA; j_call: TRBJ2-3; d_call: NA; cdr3_aa: CVSSLGGALTDTQYF; cdr3_nt: TGTGTCAGCAGCTTAGGGGGGGCCCTCACAGATACGCAGTATTTT
v_call: TRBV19; clone_size: few; j_call: TRBJ1-6; d_call: TRBD1; cdr3_aa: CASRTGVVSPLHF; cdr3_nt: TGTGCCAGCCGGACAGGGGTAGTCTCACCCCTCCACTTT
v_call: TRBV28; clone_size: NA; j_call: TRBJ1-1; d_call: NA; cdr3_aa: CASRDLMNTEAFF; cdr3_nt: TGTGCCAGCAGGGACCTCATGAACACTGAAGCTTTCTTT
v_call: TRBV5-1; clone_size: NA; j_call: TRBJ2-3; d_call: TRBD2; cdr3_aa: CASSLDRLAGGTDTQYF; cdr3_nt: TGCGCCAGCAGCTTGGATCGACTAGCGGGGGGGACAGATACGCAGTATTTT
v_call: TRBV27; clone_size: NA; j_call: TRBJ2-1; d_call: TRBD2; cdr3_aa: CASSLEGTSGRRGKFF; cdr3_nt: TGTGCCAGCAGTTTGGAAGGGACTAGCGGGAGACGGGGCAAGTTCTTC
v_call: TRBV7-9; clone_size: NA; j_call: TRBJ2-7; d_call: NA; cdr3_aa: CASSLPGSSYEQYF; cdr3_nt: TGTGCCAGCAGCTTGCCCGGGTCCTCCTACGAGCAGTACTTC
v_call: TRBV11-2; clone_size: NA; j_call: TRBJ2-1; d_call: NA; cdr3_aa: CASSPPDGLPSNEQFF; cdr3_nt: TGTGCCAGCAGCCCCCCGGACGGTCTCCCATCCAATGAGCAGTTCTTC
v_call: TRBV15; clone_size: NA; j_call: TRBJ2-7; d_call: TRBD1; cdr3_aa: CATSRRNGQGIYEQYF; cdr3_nt: TGTGCCACCAGCAGAAGAAACGGACAGGGAATCTACGAGCAGTACTTC
v_call: TRBV19; clone_size: NA; j_call: TRBJ1-6; d_call: TRBD1; cdr3_aa: CASSISGGEYNSPLHF; cdr3_nt: TGTGCCAGTAGTATATCAGGGGGTGAATATAATTCACCCCTCCACTTT
v_call: TRBV27; clone_size: NA; j_call: TRBJ1-1; d_call: NA; cdr3_aa: CASRDSLMNTEAFF; cdr3_nt: TGTGCCAGCAGGGACAGTTTGATGAACACTGAAGCTTTCTTT
v_call: TRBV9; clone_size: NA; j_call: TRBJ2-1; d_call: TRBD2; cdr3_aa: CASSTGTSGIEQFF; cdr3_nt: TGTGCCAGCAGCACGGGGACTAGCGGGATTGAGCAGTTCTTC
v_call: TRBV6-1; clone_size: NA; j_call: TRBJ2-3; d_call: TRBD1; cdr3_aa: CASSEYRAGGDTQYF; cdr3_nt: TGTGCCAGCAGTGAGTACCGGGCAGGGGGAGATACGCAGTATTTT
v_call: TRBV11-3; clone_size: once; j_call: TRBJ1-1; d_call: TRBD1; cdr3_aa: CASSLADRGHTEAFF; cdr3_nt: TGTGCCAGCAGCTTAGCCGACAGGGGTCACACTGAAGCTTTCTTT
v_call: TRBV7-6; clone_size: NA; j_call: TRBJ1-2; d_call: NA; cdr3_aa: CASSLDLTGGSTESTF; cdr3_nt: TGTGCCAGCAGCTTAGATTTAACGGGGGGTAGTACGGAGAGCACCTTC
v_call: TRBV9; clone_size: NA; j_call: TRBJ2-7; d_call: NA; cdr3_aa: CASSGRGPQYF; cdr3_nt: TGTGCCAGCAGCGGACGGGGGCCCCAGTACTTC
v_call: TRBV7-3; clone_size: NA; j_call: TRBJ2-7; d_call: TRBD1; cdr3_aa: CASSFDRGSYEQYF; cdr3_nt: TGTGCCAGCAGCTTCGACAGGGGCTCCTACGAGCAGTACTTC
v_call: TRBV5-1; clone_size: NA; j_call: TRBJ2-7; d_call: TRBD2; cdr3_aa: CASRFSGRDEQYF; cdr3_nt: TGCGCCAGCAGATTTAGCGGGAGGGACGAGCAGTACTTC
v_call: TRBV6-5; clone_size: NA; j_call: TRBJ2-1; d_call: NA; cdr3_aa: CASSPDLIEQFF; cdr3_nt: TGTGCCAGCAGCCCTGATCTAATAGAGCAGTTCTTC
v_call: TRBV7-2; clone_size: NA; j_call: TRBJ2-3; d_call: NA; cdr3_aa: CASSPSPSTDTQYF; cdr3_nt: TGTGCCAGCAGCCCGTCTCCAAGCACAGATACGCAGTATTTT
v_call: TRBV19; clone_size: NA; j_call: TRBJ2-1; d_call: TRBD2; cdr3_aa: CASAAGVYGEQFF; cdr3_nt: TGTGCCAGTGCTGCGGGAGTGTACGGTGAGCAGTTCTTC
v_call: TRBV7-9; clone_size: NA; j_call: TRBJ2-1; d_call: NA; cdr3_aa: CASSHAPGEGYNEQFF; cdr3_nt: TGTGCCAGCAGCCACGCACCGGGAGAGGGGTACAATGAGCAGTTCTTC
v_call: TRBV5-4; clone_size: NA; j_call: TRBJ2-2; d_call: TRBD2; cdr3_aa: CASSSELADPTGELFF; cdr3_nt: TGTGCCAGCAGCTCCGAACTAGCGGATCCTACCGGGGAGCTGTTTTTT
v_call: TRBV6-5; clone_size: NA; j_call: TRBJ2-5; d_call: NA; cdr3_aa: CASSYSGGYGETQYF; cdr3_nt: TGTGCCAGCAGTTACTCGGGGGGTTACGGAGAGACCCAGTACTTC